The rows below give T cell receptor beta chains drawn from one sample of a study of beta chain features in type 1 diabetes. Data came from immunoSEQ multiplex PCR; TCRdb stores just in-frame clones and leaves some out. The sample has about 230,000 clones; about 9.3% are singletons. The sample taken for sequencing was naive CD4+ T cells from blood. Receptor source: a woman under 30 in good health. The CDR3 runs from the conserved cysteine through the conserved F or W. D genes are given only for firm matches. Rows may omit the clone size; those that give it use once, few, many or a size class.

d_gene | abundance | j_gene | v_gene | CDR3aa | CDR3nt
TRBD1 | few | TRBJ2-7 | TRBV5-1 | CASSLVGTGLTEQYF | TGCGCCAGCAGCTTGGTGGGGACAGGGCTTACGGAGCAGTACTTC
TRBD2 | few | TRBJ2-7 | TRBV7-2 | CASSLDSSGRYYEQYF | TGTGCCAGCAGCTTAGATAGTAGCGGGAGATATTACGAGCAGTACTTC
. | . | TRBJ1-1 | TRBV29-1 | CSVERVEGTEAFF | TGCAGCGTTGAGAGGGTGGAGGGCACTGAAGCTTTCTTT
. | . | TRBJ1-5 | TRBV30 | CAWSIGPSQPQHF | TGTGCCTGGAGTATTGGCCCCAGTCAGCCCCAGCATTTT
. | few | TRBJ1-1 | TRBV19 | CASSISSNTEAFF | TGTGCCAGTAGTATCTCGTCTAACACTGAAGCTTTCTTT
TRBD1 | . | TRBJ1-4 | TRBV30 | CAWKTGTGDEKLFF | TGTGCCTGGAAGACTGGGACAGGTGATGAAAAACTGTTTTTT
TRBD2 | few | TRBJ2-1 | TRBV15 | CATSRDRLPGGYNEQFF | TGTGCCACCAGCAGAGATAGGTTACCGGGAGGCTACAATGAGCAGTTCTTC
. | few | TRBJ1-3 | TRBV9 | CASSPRGNTIYF | TGTGCCAGCAGCCCGCGGGGAAACACCATATATTTT
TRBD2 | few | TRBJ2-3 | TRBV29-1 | CSAGLARTTDTQYF | TGCAGCGCAGGACTAGCGAGAACCACAGATACGCAGTATTTT
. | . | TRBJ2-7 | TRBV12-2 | CASRLGVDRGDYEQYF | TGTGCAAGTCGCTTAGGAGTGGACAGGGGGGACTACGAGCAGTACTTC
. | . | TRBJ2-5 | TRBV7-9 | CASRAFGREGRETQYF | TGTGCCAGCAGGGCCTTCGGGCGGGAAGGTAGAGAGACCCAGTACTTC
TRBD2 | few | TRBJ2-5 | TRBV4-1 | CASSKSSGRGETQYF | TGCGCCAGCAGCAAAAGTAGCGGGAGAGGCGAGACCCAGTACTTC
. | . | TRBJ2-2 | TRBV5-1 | CASSLAGSTGELFF | TGCGCCAGCAGCTTGGCCGGGAGCACCGGGGAGCTGTTTTTT
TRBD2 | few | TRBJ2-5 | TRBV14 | CASSHRTLAGETQYF | TGTGCCAGCAGCCATCGCACCCTAGCGGGAGAGACCCAGTACTTC
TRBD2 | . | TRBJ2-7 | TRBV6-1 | CASSEEGPGLFYEQYF | TGTGCCAGCAGTGAAGAGGGACCGGGACTATTCTACGAGCAGTACTTC
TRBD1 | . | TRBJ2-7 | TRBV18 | CASSPGQGQSHEQYF | TGTGCCAGCTCACCCGGACAGGGGCAGTCCCACGAGCAGTACTTC
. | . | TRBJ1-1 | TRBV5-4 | CASSLGQMNTEAFF | TGTGCCAGCAGCTTGGGACAGATGAACACTGAAGCTTTCTTT
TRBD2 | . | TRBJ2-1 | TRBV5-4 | CASSSGTSGNYNEQFF | TGTGCCAGCAGCTCCGGGACTAGCGGTAACTACAATGAGCAGTTCTTC
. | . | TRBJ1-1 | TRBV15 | CATSREGVNTEAFF | TGTGCCACCAGCAGAGAAGGAGTGAACACTGAAGCTTTCTTT
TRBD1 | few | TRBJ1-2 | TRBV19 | CASSIGQGGDYGYTF | TGTGCCAGTAGTATCGGACAGGGCGGGGACTATGGCTACACCTTC
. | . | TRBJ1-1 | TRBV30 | CAWSYPSPAGNTEAFF | TGTGCCTGGAGTTATCCTTCCCCGGCAGGGAACACTGAAGCTTTCTTT
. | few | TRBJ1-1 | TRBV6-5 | CASSSTRVDRLYEAFF | TGTGCCAGCAGTTCCACGAGGGTCGACAGGCTTTATGAAGCTTTCTTT
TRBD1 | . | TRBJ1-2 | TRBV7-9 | CASSLQGAGGYTF | TGTGCCAGCAGCTTACAGGGGGCGGGAGGCTACACCTTC
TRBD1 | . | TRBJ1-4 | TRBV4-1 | CASSKTGGEKLFF | TGCGCCAGCAGCAAGACAGGGGGGGAAAAACTGTTTTTT
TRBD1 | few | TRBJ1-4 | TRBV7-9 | CASSSVGQGMKEKLFF | TGTGCCAGCAGCTCGGTGGGACAGGGGATGAAGGAAAAACTGTTTTTT
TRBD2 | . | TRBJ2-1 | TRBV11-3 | CASSHRTSGDNEQFF | TGTGCCAGCAGCCACCGGACTAGCGGGGACAATGAGCAGTTCTTC
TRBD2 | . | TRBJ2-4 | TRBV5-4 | CASSYRAGGDIQYF | TGTGCCAGCAGCTACAGAGCCGGGGGGGACATTCAGTACTTC
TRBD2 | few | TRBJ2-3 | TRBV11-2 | CASSSASGRTDTQYF | TGTGCCAGCAGCTCCGCTAGCGGGAGAACAGATACGCAGTATTTT
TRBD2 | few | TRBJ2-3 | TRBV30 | CAWSGGLAGVSDTQYF | TGTGCCTGGAGTGGGGGACTAGCGGGAGTATCGGATACGCAGTATTTT
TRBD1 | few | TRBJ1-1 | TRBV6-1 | CASSKDRATEAFF | TGTGCCAGCAGTAAGGACAGGGCCACTGAAGCTTTCTTT
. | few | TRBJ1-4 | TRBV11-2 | CASSLYGASNEKLFF | TGTGCCAGCAGCTTATATGGGGCATCTAATGAAAAACTGTTTTTT
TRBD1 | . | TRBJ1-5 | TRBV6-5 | CASSRTGGNNQPQHF | TGTGCCAGCAGTCGGACAGGCGGGAACAATCAGCCCCAGCATTTT